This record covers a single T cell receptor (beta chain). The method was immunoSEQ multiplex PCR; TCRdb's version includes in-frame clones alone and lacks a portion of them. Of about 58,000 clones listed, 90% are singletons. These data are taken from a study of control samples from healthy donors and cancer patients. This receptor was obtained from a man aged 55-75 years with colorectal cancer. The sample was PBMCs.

The CDR3 reads CASRGGHEKTQYF. In nucleotides, the CDR3 is TGTGCCAGCAGGGGGGGACATGAAAAGACCCAGTACTTC. The chain employs TRBV21-1 and TRBJ2-5. TRBV21-1 counts as a pseudogene. The CDR3 is 13 residues long.